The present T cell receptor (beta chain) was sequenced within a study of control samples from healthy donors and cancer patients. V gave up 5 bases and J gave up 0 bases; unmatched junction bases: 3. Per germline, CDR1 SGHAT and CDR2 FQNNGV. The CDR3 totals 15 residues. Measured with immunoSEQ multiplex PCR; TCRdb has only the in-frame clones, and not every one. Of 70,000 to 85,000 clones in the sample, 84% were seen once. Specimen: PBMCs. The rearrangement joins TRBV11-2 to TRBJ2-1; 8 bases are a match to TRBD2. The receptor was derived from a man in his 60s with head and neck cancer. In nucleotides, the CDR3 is TGTGCCAGCAGCCCCGGACTAGCCTCCTACAATGAGCAGTTCTTC. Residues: CASSPGLASYNEQFF.